This TCR beta chain derives from a study of CD8 T cells in ankylosing spondylitis. Quantitative 5'-RACE with molecular barcodes was used to make the TCR beta libraries. One entry per CDR3 protein, called by TCRdb with MiXCR from the 5' RACE reads. Among 130,000 or so distinct CDR3 sequences, roughly 17% were seen once, and the ten largest hold about 30%. Whole-study results and caveats: A TCR beta motif of several highly homologous variants appeared characteristic of ankylosing spondylitis blood. Disease-associated clones were CD8+ and fairly uncommon in peripheral blood. Researchers reportedly found disease-linked clones significantly enriched in matched ankylosing spondylitis synovial fluid. Earlier studies detected some motif variants in reactive arthritis synovial fluid and blood.

Trimming took 2 bases from V and 3 from J, leaving 4 bases between them. The CDR3 is made up of 13 amino acids. Germline CDR1 reads SGHTA; CDR2 reads FQGNSA. Only a few counts were recorded for this clonotype. What it binds is unknown. The material sequenced was blood, either unsorted or a sorted T cell fraction (not recorded which). This clonotype originated in a male donor with ankylosing spondylitis. V gene TRBV7-2 combines with J gene TRBJ2-2; no definite D call. DNA for the CDR3: TGTGCCAGCAGCTTAATTTACACCGGGGAGCTGTTTTTT. It specifies CASSLIYTGELFF.